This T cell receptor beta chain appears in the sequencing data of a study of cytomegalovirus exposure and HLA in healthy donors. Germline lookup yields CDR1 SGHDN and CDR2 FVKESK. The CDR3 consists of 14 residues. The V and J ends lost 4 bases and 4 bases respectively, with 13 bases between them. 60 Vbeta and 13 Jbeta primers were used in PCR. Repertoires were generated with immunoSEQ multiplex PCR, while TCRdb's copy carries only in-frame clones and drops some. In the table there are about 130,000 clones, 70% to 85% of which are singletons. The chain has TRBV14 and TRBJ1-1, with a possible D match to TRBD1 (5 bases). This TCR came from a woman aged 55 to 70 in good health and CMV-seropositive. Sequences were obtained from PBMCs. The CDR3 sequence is CASSLQRGGTEAFF. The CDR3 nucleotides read TGTGCCAGCAGCCTCCAGCGGGGGGGCACTGAAGCTTTCTTT.